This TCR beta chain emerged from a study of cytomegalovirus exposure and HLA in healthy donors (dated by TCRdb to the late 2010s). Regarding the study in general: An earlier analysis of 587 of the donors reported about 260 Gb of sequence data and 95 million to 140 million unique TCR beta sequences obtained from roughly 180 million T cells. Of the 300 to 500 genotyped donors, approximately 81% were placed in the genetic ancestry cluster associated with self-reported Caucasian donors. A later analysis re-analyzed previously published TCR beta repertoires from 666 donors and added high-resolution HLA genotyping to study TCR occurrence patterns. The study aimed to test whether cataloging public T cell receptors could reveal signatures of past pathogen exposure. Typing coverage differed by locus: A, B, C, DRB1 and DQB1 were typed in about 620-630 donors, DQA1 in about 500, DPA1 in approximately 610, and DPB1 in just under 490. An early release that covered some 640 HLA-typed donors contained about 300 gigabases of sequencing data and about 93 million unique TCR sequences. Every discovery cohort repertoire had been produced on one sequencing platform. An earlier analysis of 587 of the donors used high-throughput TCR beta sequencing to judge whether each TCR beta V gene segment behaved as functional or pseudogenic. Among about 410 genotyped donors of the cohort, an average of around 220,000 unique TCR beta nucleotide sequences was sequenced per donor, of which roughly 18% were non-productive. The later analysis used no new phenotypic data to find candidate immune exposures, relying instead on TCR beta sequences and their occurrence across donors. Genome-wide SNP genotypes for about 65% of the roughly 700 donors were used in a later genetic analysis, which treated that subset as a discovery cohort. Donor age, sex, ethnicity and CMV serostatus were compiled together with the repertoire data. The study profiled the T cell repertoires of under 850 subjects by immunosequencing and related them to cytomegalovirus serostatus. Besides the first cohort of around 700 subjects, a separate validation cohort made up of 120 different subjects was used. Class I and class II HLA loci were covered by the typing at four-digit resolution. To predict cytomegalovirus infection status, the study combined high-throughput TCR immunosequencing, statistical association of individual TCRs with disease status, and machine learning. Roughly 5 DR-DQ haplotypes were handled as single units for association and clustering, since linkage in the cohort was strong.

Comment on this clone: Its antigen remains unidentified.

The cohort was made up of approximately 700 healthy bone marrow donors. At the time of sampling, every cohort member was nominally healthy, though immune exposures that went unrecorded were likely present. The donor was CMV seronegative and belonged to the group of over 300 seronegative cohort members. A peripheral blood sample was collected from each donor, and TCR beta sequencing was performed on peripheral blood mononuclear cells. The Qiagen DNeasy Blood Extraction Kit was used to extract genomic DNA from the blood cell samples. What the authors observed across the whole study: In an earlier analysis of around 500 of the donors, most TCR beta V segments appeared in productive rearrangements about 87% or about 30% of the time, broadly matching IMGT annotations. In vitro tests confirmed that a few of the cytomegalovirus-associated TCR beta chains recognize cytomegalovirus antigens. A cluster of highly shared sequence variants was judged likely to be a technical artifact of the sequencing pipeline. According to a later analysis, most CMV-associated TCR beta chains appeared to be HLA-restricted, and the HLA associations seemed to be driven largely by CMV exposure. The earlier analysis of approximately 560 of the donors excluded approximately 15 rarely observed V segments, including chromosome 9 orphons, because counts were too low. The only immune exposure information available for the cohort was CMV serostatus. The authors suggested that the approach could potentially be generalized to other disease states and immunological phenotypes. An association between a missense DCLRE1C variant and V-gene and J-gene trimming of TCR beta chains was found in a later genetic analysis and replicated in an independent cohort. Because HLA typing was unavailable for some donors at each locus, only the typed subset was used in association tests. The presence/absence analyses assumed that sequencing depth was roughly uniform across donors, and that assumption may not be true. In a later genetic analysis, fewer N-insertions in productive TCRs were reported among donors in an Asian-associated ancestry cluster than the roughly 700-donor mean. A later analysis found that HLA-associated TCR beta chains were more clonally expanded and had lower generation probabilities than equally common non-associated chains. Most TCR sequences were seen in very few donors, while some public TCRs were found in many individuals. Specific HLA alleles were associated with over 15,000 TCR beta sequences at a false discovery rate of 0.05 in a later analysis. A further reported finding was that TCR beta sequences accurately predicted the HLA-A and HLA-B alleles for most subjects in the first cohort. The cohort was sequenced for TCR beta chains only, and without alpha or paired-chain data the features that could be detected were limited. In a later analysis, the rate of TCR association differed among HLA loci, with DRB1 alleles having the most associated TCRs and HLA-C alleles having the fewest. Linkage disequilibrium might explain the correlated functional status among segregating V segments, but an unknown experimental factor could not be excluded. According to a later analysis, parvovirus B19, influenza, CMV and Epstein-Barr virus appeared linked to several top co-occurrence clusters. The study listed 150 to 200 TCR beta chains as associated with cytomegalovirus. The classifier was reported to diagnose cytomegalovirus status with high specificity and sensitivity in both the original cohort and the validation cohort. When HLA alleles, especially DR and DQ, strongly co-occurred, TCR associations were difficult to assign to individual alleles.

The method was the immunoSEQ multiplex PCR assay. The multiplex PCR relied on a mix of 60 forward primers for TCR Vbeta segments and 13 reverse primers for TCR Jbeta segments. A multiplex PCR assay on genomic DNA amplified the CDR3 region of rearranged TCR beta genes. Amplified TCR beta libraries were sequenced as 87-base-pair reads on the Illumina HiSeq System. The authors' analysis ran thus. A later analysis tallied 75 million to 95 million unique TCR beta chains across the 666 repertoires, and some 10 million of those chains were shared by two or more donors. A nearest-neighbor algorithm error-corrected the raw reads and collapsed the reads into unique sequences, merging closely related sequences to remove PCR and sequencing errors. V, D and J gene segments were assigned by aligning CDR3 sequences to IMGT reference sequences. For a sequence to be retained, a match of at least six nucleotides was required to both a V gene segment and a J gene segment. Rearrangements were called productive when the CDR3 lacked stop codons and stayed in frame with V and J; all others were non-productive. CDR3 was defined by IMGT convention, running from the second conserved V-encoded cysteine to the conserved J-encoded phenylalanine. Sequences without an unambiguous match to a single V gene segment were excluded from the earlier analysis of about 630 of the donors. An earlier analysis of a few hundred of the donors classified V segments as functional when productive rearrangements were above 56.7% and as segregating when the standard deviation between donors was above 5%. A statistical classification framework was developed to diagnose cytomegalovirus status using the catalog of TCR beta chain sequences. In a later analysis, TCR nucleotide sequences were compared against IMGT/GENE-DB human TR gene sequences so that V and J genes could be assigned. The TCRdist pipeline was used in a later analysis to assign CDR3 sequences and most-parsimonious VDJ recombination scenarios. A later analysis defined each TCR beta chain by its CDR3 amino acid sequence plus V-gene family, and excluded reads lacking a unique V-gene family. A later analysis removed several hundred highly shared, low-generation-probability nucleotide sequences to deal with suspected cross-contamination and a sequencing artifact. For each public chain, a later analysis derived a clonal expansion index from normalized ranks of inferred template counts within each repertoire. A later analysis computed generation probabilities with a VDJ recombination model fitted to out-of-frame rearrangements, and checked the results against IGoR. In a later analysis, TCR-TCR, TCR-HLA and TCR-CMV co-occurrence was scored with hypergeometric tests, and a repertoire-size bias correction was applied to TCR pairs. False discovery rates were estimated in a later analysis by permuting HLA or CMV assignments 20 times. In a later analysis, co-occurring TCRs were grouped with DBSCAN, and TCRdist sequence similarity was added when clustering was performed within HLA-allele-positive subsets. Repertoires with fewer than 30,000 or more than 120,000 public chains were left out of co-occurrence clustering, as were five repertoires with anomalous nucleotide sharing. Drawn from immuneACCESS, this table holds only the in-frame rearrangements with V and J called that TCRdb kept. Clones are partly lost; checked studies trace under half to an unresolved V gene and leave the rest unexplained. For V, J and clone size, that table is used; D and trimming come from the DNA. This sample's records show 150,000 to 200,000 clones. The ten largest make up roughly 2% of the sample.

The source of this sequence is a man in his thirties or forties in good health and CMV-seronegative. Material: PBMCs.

The sequenced DNA: TGTGCCAGCAGTTTAAGGGGACAGGGGCACAATTCACCCCTCCACTTT. Its protein reads: CASSLRGQGHNSPLHF. The sequence joins TRBV27 to TRBJ1-6, and 10 bases in between align with TRBD1. The V end gives up 2 bases and the J end 7 bases, leaving 5 bases in the junction not matched to a gene. CDR1 and CDR2, looked up from the germline V gene (reference sequence), are MNHEY and SMNVEV. The CDR3 goes from the cysteine to the phenylalanine over 16 residues. Here the CDR3 DNA is all that survives: 48 bases in frame from base 1.